This is a list of T cell receptor beta chains from one sample in a study of blood T cell repertoires in COVID-19. Data came from immunoSEQ multiplex PCR; TCRdb stores just in-frame clones and leaves some out. The table lists 250,000 or so clones, roughly nine tenths of them singletons. Sequencing was carried out using peripheral blood. All receptors come from a man in his 60s with acute or convalescent COVID-19. The conserved cysteine and the conserved F or W are not part of the CDR3 here. The order of the fields is CDR3 protein, clone size, D gene, V gene, J gene. The D gene is left open where the match is weak. Some rows mark clone size as missing; the rest say once, few, many or name a class of expanded clone.

CDR3aa: SAEQSPGTEAF
abundance: .
d_gene: .
v_gene: TRBV29-1
j_gene: TRBJ1-1

CDR3aa: ASSRTGNGYGYT
abundance: .
d_gene: TRBD1
v_gene: TRBV6-2/TRBV6-3
j_gene: TRBJ1-2

CDR3aa: ASSTAGGIGAF
abundance: .
d_gene: TRBD1
v_gene: TRBV12-3/TRBV12-4
j_gene: TRBJ1-1

CDR3aa: ASSEQAGANTGELF
abundance: .
d_gene: TRBD2
v_gene: TRBV28
j_gene: TRBJ2-2

CDR3aa: ASSEWSGHEYGYT
abundance: .
d_gene: .
v_gene: TRBV6-4
j_gene: TRBJ1-2

CDR3aa: ASSPWGAGTTYEQY
abundance: .
d_gene: .
v_gene: TRBV19
j_gene: TRBJ2-7

CDR3aa: ASSSPAGGPKSEQF
abundance: .
d_gene: TRBD2
v_gene: TRBV11-3
j_gene: TRBJ2-1

CDR3aa: ATSASGQGRPEAF
abundance: .
d_gene: TRBD1
v_gene: TRBV24-1
j_gene: TRBJ1-1

CDR3aa: ASSQRRQGGDGELF
abundance: .
d_gene: .
v_gene: TRBV11-3
j_gene: TRBJ2-2

CDR3aa: ASSMTGSETQY
abundance: .
d_gene: TRBD1
v_gene: TRBV5-1
j_gene: TRBJ2-5

CDR3aa: ASSTKDGTSGRAVEQF
abundance: .
d_gene: TRBD2
v_gene: TRBV19
j_gene: TRBJ2-1

CDR3aa: ASSTTGGAYEQY
abundance: .
d_gene: TRBD1
v_gene: TRBV5-1
j_gene: TRBJ2-7

CDR3aa: ASSPKGGGAYSNQPQH
abundance: .
d_gene: .
v_gene: TRBV7-3
j_gene: TRBJ1-5

CDR3aa: ASSSPLGSGSSQGETQY
abundance: .
d_gene: .
v_gene: TRBV7-6
j_gene: TRBJ2-5

CDR3aa: ASSLTGENTEAF
abundance: once
d_gene: TRBD1
v_gene: TRBV27
j_gene: TRBJ1-1

CDR3aa: ASSSGTGLRNTIY
abundance: once
d_gene: TRBD1
v_gene: TRBV28
j_gene: TRBJ1-3

CDR3aa: ASSPGTDTTDTQY
abundance: .
d_gene: .
v_gene: TRBV6-2/TRBV6-3
j_gene: TRBJ2-3

CDR3aa: ASSTGQANYGYT
abundance: few
d_gene: TRBD1
v_gene: TRBV11-3
j_gene: TRBJ1-2

CDR3aa: ASTGFLNTGELF
abundance: many
d_gene: .
v_gene: TRBV6-5
j_gene: TRBJ2-2

CDR3aa: ASSLGTAYEQY
abundance: .
d_gene: .
v_gene: TRBV7-6
j_gene: TRBJ2-7

CDR3aa: ASRLAGTGELF
abundance: .
d_gene: TRBD2
v_gene: TRBV7-9
j_gene: TRBJ2-2

CDR3aa: ASSQRDRGNTEAF
abundance: .
d_gene: TRBD1
v_gene: TRBV4-3
j_gene: TRBJ1-1

CDR3aa: ATSDLPRDRVYEQY
abundance: .
d_gene: TRBD1
v_gene: TRBV24-1
j_gene: TRBJ2-7

CDR3aa: ASSPTGAGGYT
abundance: once
d_gene: TRBD1
v_gene: TRBV3-1/TRBV3-2
j_gene: TRBJ1-2

CDR3aa: ASSSRGGGPGTQY
abundance: .
d_gene: TRBD2
v_gene: TRBV6-5
j_gene: TRBJ2-3

CDR3aa: ASSQSVGITSRNEQF
abundance: .
d_gene: .
v_gene: TRBV21-1
j_gene: TRBJ2-1

CDR3aa: ASSFIAGVSYNEQF
abundance: once
d_gene: TRBD2
v_gene: TRBV28
j_gene: TRBJ2-1

CDR3aa: ASSLLSGRTDTQY
abundance: .
d_gene: TRBD2
v_gene: TRBV28
j_gene: TRBJ2-3

CDR3aa: ASRDIYEQY
abundance: .
d_gene: .
v_gene: TRBV6-5
j_gene: TRBJ2-7

CDR3aa: AWSADEQF
abundance: .
d_gene: .
v_gene: TRBV30
j_gene: TRBJ2-1

CDR3aa: ASSQTGDTEAF
abundance: .
d_gene: .
v_gene: TRBV7-9
j_gene: TRBJ1-1

CDR3aa: ASSSGPSLLYQPQH
abundance: .
d_gene: .
v_gene: TRBV7-8
j_gene: TRBJ1-5

CDR3aa: ASSPLTGPNQPQH
abundance: .
d_gene: TRBD1
v_gene: TRBV28
j_gene: TRBJ1-5

CDR3aa: ASSPRENPNQPQH
abundance: .
d_gene: .
v_gene: TRBV19
j_gene: TRBJ1-5

CDR3aa: ASSGRLAGAGEQY
abundance: .
d_gene: TRBD2
v_gene: TRBV11-2
j_gene: TRBJ2-7

CDR3aa: ASSLTTPYGYT
abundance: .
d_gene: .
v_gene: TRBV5-1
j_gene: TRBJ1-2

CDR3aa: ASSLAQGGTEAF
abundance: .
d_gene: .
v_gene: TRBV7-2
j_gene: TRBJ1-1

CDR3aa: ASSLRREGGQF
abundance: .
d_gene: TRBD2
v_gene: TRBV5-8
j_gene: TRBJ2-1

CDR3aa: ASSSTGGVVTEAF
abundance: .
d_gene: TRBD1
v_gene: TRBV11-3
j_gene: TRBJ1-1

CDR3aa: ASSFVSGSSTDTQY
abundance: .
d_gene: TRBD2
v_gene: TRBV28
j_gene: TRBJ2-3

CDR3aa: ASSQDDGVGGYT
abundance: few
d_gene: .
v_gene: TRBV4-3
j_gene: TRBJ1-2

CDR3aa: ASSVGGRGYT
abundance: .
d_gene: .
v_gene: TRBV9
j_gene: TRBJ1-2

CDR3aa: ASSLGGQGVQY
abundance: .
d_gene: .
v_gene: TRBV7-2
j_gene: TRBJ2-7

CDR3aa: ASSSLSGSTDTQY
abundance: .
d_gene: .
v_gene: TRBV11-2
j_gene: TRBJ2-3

CDR3aa: ASRPRGAYNEQF
abundance: .
d_gene: .
v_gene: TRBV2
j_gene: TRBJ2-1

CDR3aa: ASSIVPLVRGAAGELF
abundance: .
d_gene: .
v_gene: TRBV19
j_gene: TRBJ2-2